The next 29 T cell receptor beta chains were all read from a single sample in a study of metastatic and nonmetastatic thyroid tumors. TCRdb reanalyzed the PCR reads via MiXCR. Here the sample spans tens of thousands of clones, under 15% being singletons. Patients were all untreated before their thyroid surgery. Sequencing used tumor tissue. These receptors came from a female donor with papillary thyroid cancer or a benign thyroid nodule (not recorded which). Some clones in this sample may be carry-over from other donors' samples.

There are many counts of this clone. The rearrangement joins TRBV28 to TRBJ2-2; no clear D gene. The CDR3 runs 13 residues. CDR1 is MDHEN, CDR2 SYDVKM, per germline. Trimming took off 8 bases at V and 0 bases at J, with 7 bases between the two ends. This CDR3 reads CASPDTNTGELFF. Here the CDR3 DNA reads TGTGCCAGCCCTGACACGAACACCGGGGAGCTGTTTTTT. Supplemented by reference TRBV28 and TRBJ2-2, the full variable domain reads DVKVTQSSRYLVKRTGEKVFLECVQDMDHENMFWYRQDPGLGLRLIYFSYDVKMKEKGDIPEGYSVSREKKERFSLILESASTNQTSMYLCASPDTNTGELFFGEGSRLTVL.

At least ten counts were recorded for this clone. The chain carries TRBV11-1 and TRBJ2-3; possible D gene TRBD2, 6 bases. CDR3 length: 17 amino acids. The germline V and J ends were trimmed by 5 bases and 8 bases, with 26 bases remaining between them. The germline V gene encodes CDR1 SGHAT and CDR2 FQDESV (reference sequence). This CDR3 is CASSGGDGRQLRVTQYF. The DNA for the CDR3 is TGTGCCAGCAGCGGTGGGGACGGGAGACAATTGAGGGTTACGCAGTATTTT.

This clone has ten or more counts. J is TRBJ2-5 and V is TRBV10-1, with TRBD1 matching 7 bases. Germline assignment: CDR1 WNHNN and CDR2 SYGVQD (reference sequence). J was trimmed by 3 bases and V by 3 bases; bases with no gene match: 4. This CDR3 is 14 amino acids long. CDR3 protein: CASSDRGTEETQYF. CDR3 sequence (DNA): TGCGCCAGCAGTGATCGAGGGACAGAAGAGACCCAGTACTTC.

This clone showed up just a few times. V usage is TRBV2 and J usage is TRBJ2-3, with D perhaps TRBD1 or TRBD2 (5 bases each). This CDR3 spans 13 amino acids. V shed 3 bases and J shed 4 bases, with 8 bases lying between them. Per the germline V gene, CDR1 is SNHLY and CDR2 is FYNNEI. CDR3 bases: TGTGCCAGCAGTGAGTCGGGACCAGATACGCAGTATTTT. Protein: CASSESGPDTQYF.

This clone was found many times. Other nucleotide sequences from this sample produce the same CDR3. This chain connects TRBV6-1 to TRBJ2-3; a weak D match, TRBD1 (5 bases). Trimming left V 2 bases short and J 6 bases short, with 15 bases between. This CDR3 is built from 15 residues. Germline V CDR1 and CDR2: MNHNS, SASEGT. The chain's CDR3 is CASSELTAPRDTQYF. CDR3 nucleotide sequence: TGTGCCAGCAGTGAACTGACAGCGCCGCGGGATACGCAGTATTTT.

This clone was seen at least ten times. The chain combines TRBV19 with TRBJ2-5; 8 nucleotides agree with TRBD1. The germline V gene encodes CDR1 LNHDA and CDR2 SQIVND (reference sequence). The trim removed 7 bases at V and 0 bases at J, leaving 4 bases unmatched. The CDR3 loop spans 14 amino acids. The CDR3 reads CASNMDRDQETQYF. The CDR3 DNA is TGTGCCAGTAACATGGACAGGGACCAAGAGACCCAGTACTTC.

The chain combines TRBV6-2 or TRBV6-3 with TRBJ2-7, with D maybe TRBD2 (7 bases). V was clipped by 8 bases and J by 9 bases, with 14 bases between them. This CDR3 has 11 amino acids. CDR1 and CDR2 (germline): MNHEY, SVGEGT. The CDR3 DNA reads as TGTGCCAGCGGGGATCGGGGGGCGCAGTACTTC. Translation gives CASGDRGAQYF.

On this clone itself: A much larger clone lies one base from this, so it may be a read error. The identical CDR3 is also encoded by other nucleotide sequences in the sample. V is TRBV6-1 and J is TRBJ2-3; 8 bases fit TRBD2. CDR1 and CDR2 from the germline V gene are MNHNS and SASEGT. This CDR3 is 16 amino acids long. The ends lost 0 bases at V and 4 bases at J; junction bases unmatched: 6. The CDR3 loop is CASSEALAGGPDTQYF. CDR3 coding DNA: TGTGCCAGCAGTGAAGCACTGGCGGGAGGACCAGATACGCAGTATTTT.

This clone was counted many times. The chain is built from TRBV28 and TRBJ2-3; D is perhaps TRBD2 (6 bases). Trimming took 5 bases from V and 8 from J, leaving 17 bases between them. The CDR3 spans 14 residues. Germline V gene sequence: CDR1 MDHEN, CDR2 SYDVKM. The CDR3: CASSIGTHRITQYF. CDR3 bases: TGTGCCAGCAGTATCGGGACTCACCGCATTACGCAGTATTTT. Full variable domain (outside the CDR3, taken from reference TRBV28 and TRBJ2-3): DVKVTQSSRYLVKRTGEKVFLECVQDMDHENMFWYRQDPGLGLRLIYFSYDVKMKEKGDIPEGYSVSREKKERFSLILESASTNQTSMYLCASSIGTHRITQYFGPGTRLTVL.

In regard to this clone: One base away lies a much larger clone, so this may be a sequencing read error. The gene calls are TRBV14 and TRBJ2-5, with 14 bases matching TRBD2. J lost 3 bases, V lost 3 bases, and 9 bases had no gene match. The CDR3 sequence is 18 residues long. Looked up from germline, CDR1 is SGHDN and CDR2 is FVKESK. The CDR3 sequence: CASSHTGLAGALKETQYF. In nucleotides, the CDR3 is TGTGCCAGCAGCCATACGGGACTAGCGGGAGCCTTGAAAGAGACCCAGTACTTC. Full variable domain (rest looked up from reference TRBV14 and TRBJ2-5): EAGVTQFPSHSVIEKGQTVTLRCDPISGHDNLYWYRRVMGKEIKFLLHFVKESKQDESGMPNNRFLAERTGGTYSTLKVQPAELEDSGVYFCASSHTGLAGALKETQYFGPGTRLLVL.

This clone is a singleton in its sample. V gene TRBV5-1 combines with J gene TRBJ1-1, with 11 bases aligning to TRBD1. Germline loops: CDR1 SGHRS, CDR2 YFSETQ. The CDR3 totals 15 residues. Losses at the gene ends were 5 bases for V and 4 bases for J; bases not matched to a gene: 7. The CDR3 spells CASRSLGTGGTEAFF. CDR3 bases: TGCGCCAGCAGGTCCCTCGGGACAGGGGGCACTGAAGCTTTCTTT.

CDR3 loop: CASSESVNDREVVPYEQYF. The CDR3 DNA sequence: TGCGCCAGCAGTGAGTCGGTAAATGACAGGGAAGTCGTCCCCTACGAGCAGTACTTC. V gene TRBV10-1 combines with J gene TRBJ2-7, with 7 positions matching TRBD1. Germline V lookup: CDR1 WNHNN, CDR2 SYGVQD (reference sequence). The V gene end was trimmed by 0 bases and the J gene end by 2 bases; junction bases not matched to a gene: 16. The CDR3 sequence is 19 residues long.

The chain combines TRBV5-1 with TRBJ1-1; D uncertain. CDR3 length: 14 amino acids. Trimming removed 4 bases at V and 3 bases at J, with 13 bases between. Germline lookup yields CDR1 SGHRS and CDR2 YFSETQ. The CDR3 region has the DNA TGCGCCAGCAGCGCAGGTGGCGCGTACACTGAAGCTTTCTTT. It translates to CASSAGGAYTEAFF.

This clone was detected a few times. A much larger clone lies a single base off, so this may be a read error. Here the CDR3 DNA reads TGTGCCAGTAGGAGTCAGGGGGACAGTTCGAATGAGCAGTTCTTC. Translating gives CASRSQGDSSNEQFF. V and J are TRBV19 and TRBJ2-1; TRBD1 aligns across 7 bases. The CDR3 covers 15 residues. The ends lost 6 bases at V and 7 bases at J; junction bases unmatched: 12. CDR1 is LNHDA and CDR2 is SQIVND in the germline V gene (reference sequence). The whole variable domain, remainder taken from reference TRBV19 and TRBJ2-1, is DGGITQSPKYLFRKEGQNVTLSCEQNLNHDAMYWYRQDPGQGLRLIYYSQIVNDFQKGDIAEGYSVSREKKESFPLTVTSAQKNPTAFYLCASRSQGDSSNEQFFGPGTRLTVL.

This clone was seen ten or more times. The chain recombines TRBV2 with TRBJ2-7, with D perhaps TRBD1 (5 bases). The germline V gene encodes CDR1 SNHLY and CDR2 FYNNEI. The CDR3 consists of 14 residues. V was clipped by 3 bases and J by 5 bases, with 14 bases between them. DNA of the CDR3: TGTGCCAGCAGTGAGGCAGGGCGTTTAGACGAGCAGTACTTC. Translated, it gives CASSEAGRLDEQYF.

In its sample, this clone was seen many times. The chain is built from TRBV19 and TRBJ2-2; no definite D call. The CDR3 is made up of 13 amino acids. Germline loops: CDR1 LNHDA, CDR2 SQIVND (reference sequence). The ends were cut back, 3 bases at V and 6 bases at J, with 8 bases in the middle. CDR3 sequence: CASSIGVSGELFF. The CDR3 nucleotides read TGTGCCAGTAGTATTGGGGTATCCGGGGAGCTGTTTTTT.

Ten or more counts support this clone. J is TRBJ1-2 and V is TRBV6-1; 11 bases map to TRBD1. Trimming at V came to 8 bases and at J to 6 bases, leaving 5 bases not matched to a gene. The germline V gene has CDR1 MNHNS and CDR2 SASEGT. The CDR3 extends over 13 amino acids. CDR3 region: CASGQGALDGYTF. In nucleotides, the CDR3 is TGTGCCAGCGGACAGGGGGCATTGGATGGCTACACCTTC.

This clone has just a few counts. The chain uses TRBV4-1 and TRBJ2-1; 7 nucleotides match TRBD1. The trim removed 2 bases at V and 4 bases at J, leaving 11 bases unmatched. Germline V gene sequence: CDR1 MGHRA, CDR2 YSYEKL. The CDR3 contains 17 residues. This CDR3 reads CASSQPTGTEYYNEQFF. Written as DNA, the CDR3 is TGCGCCAGCAGCCAACCCACCGGGACAGAATATTACAATGAGCAGTTCTTC.

At least ten counts were recorded for this clone. The chain links TRBV7-9 to TRBJ2-3; TRBD1 is a possible D gene (6 bases). Germline V gene sequence: CDR1 SEHNR, CDR2 FQNEAQ (reference sequence). This CDR3 has 15 amino acids. V lost 5 bases and J lost 3, with 15 bases in between. The CDR3 sequence: CASSVEAGATDTQYF. CDR3 DNA sequence: TGTGCCAGCAGCGTCGAGGCAGGGGCTACAGATACGCAGTATTTT. The whole variable domain, remainder taken from reference TRBV7-9 and TRBJ2-3, is DTGVSQNPRHKITKRGQNVTFRCDPISEHNRLYWYRQTLGQGPEFLTYFQNEAQLEKSRLLSDRFSAERPKGSFSTLEIQRTEQGDSAMYLCASSVEAGATDTQYFGPGTRLTVL.

This clone was observed at least ten times. The chain employs TRBV4-2 and TRBJ2-7; D possibly corresponds to TRBD1 (6 bases). Germline V gene data show CDR1 as LGHNA and CDR2 as YNFKEQ. CDR3 length equals 13 residues. Trimming took off 0 bases at V and 4 bases at J, with 7 bases between the two ends. The CDR3 region has the DNA TGTGCCAGCAGCCAAGACAGGGGTTACGAGCAGTACTTC. This sequence encodes CASSQDRGYEQYF.

The table lists this clone with many counts. In DNA, the CDR3 is TGCAGTGCTAGAGACGGGCGGGGGAGATCCTACGAGCAGTACTTC. Its protein is CSARDGRGRSYEQYF. J is TRBJ2-7 and V is TRBV20-1; 7 bases agree with TRBD2. After removal of 0 bases from V and 1 base from J, the junction contained 6 bases not matched to a gene. The CDR3 spans 15 residues. Germline CDR1 DFQATT, CDR2 SNEGSKA (reference sequence).

The sample holds a few counts of this clone. This may be a read error, as it is one base from a much larger clone. J is TRBJ2-1 and V is TRBV6-1; D could derive from TRBD1 or TRBD2 (5 bases each). V was shortened by 4 bases and J by 8 bases, with 18 bases between the two germline ends. The CDR3 loop spans 15 amino acids. The germline CDR1 and CDR2 sequences are MNHNS and SASEGT. CDR3 sequence: CASSVTGKGAYEQFF. In nucleotides, the CDR3 is TGTGCCAGCAGTGTAACCGGGAAAGGGGCATATGAGCAGTTCTTC.

The sample holds many counts of this clone. The chain recombines TRBV20-1 with TRBJ1-1; TRBD1 aligns across 7 bases. Germline-derived CDR1 and CDR2 are DFQATT and SNEGSKA (reference sequence). V shed 3 bases, J shed 4 bases, and the junction held 8 bases outside the gene matches. The CDR3 is made up of 14 amino acids. The CDR3 loop is CSASGPSGGTEAFF. As DNA, the CDR3 is TGCAGTGCTAGTGGGCCATCAGGGGGCACTGAAGCTTTCTTT.

This clone was observed many times. This chain uses TRBV6-1 with TRBJ2-5; D may be TRBD1 (6 bases). V was clipped by 2 bases and J by 5 bases, with 12 bases between them. Looked up from germline, CDR1 is MNHNS and CDR2 is SASEGT. The CDR3 has 14 amino acids. The CDR3 DNA is TGTGCCAGCAGTGAACAGGGGATCGGCGAGACCCAGTACTTC. This codes for CASSEQGIGETQYF.

Details on this clone: Given a much more abundant clone one base away, this may be a read error. The V call is TRBV7-7, the J call TRBJ1-5, with no clear D. The CDR3 totals 13 residues. Per the germline V gene, CDR1 is SSHAT and CDR2 is FNYEAQ (reference sequence). Here the CDR3 reads CASSLDRDQHQHF. The CDR3 DNA follows: TGTGCTAGCAGCTTGGACCGTGATCAGCACCAGCATTTT.

This clone was found many times. This chain uses TRBV2 with TRBJ2-5; 7 positions agree with TRBD1. CDR3 length: 19 amino acids. Per germline, CDR1 SNHLY and CDR2 FYNNEI. V was clipped by 4 bases and J by 2 bases; unmatched bases: 19. The CDR3 coding sequence is TGTGCCAGCAGTGGGGCCGGAGTGGGGACAGAATTGGGACAAGAGACCCAGTACTTC. Its translation is CASSGAGVGTELGQETQYF.

This clone was observed at least ten times. The V and J genes are TRBV20-1 and TRBJ2-2, with no clear D. The germline CDR1 and CDR2 sequences are DFQATT and SNEGSKA (reference sequence). The CDR3 covers 11 residues. V gave up 6 bases and J gave up 5 bases, with 7 bases separating them. The CDR3 DNA reads as TGCAGTGCAACCGGGACCGGGGAGCTGTTTTTT. It translates to CSATGTGELFF.

This clone was counted ten times or more. The chain is built from TRBV20-1 and TRBJ2-7; 8 bases map to TRBD2. CDR1 and CDR2 from the germline V gene are DFQATT and SNEGSKA (reference sequence). The J segment lost 2 bases and the V segment lost 4 bases, leaving 4 bases of the junction unmatched. The CDR3 length is 13 residues. The DNA for the CDR3 is TGCAGTGCTATTAGCGGGGCACCCTACGAGCAGTACTTC. The encoded protein is CSAISGAPYEQYF.

This clone was counted at least ten times. The chain is built from TRBV7-9 and TRBJ1-2; D possibly corresponds to TRBD1 (6 bases). Per germline, CDR1 SEHNR and CDR2 FQNEAQ (reference sequence). This CDR3 comprises 12 residues. Trimming left V 6 bases short and J 8 bases short, with 13 bases between. The CDR3 loop reads CASSRGGWGYTF. Here the CDR3 DNA reads TGTGCCAGCAGTCGAGGGGGTTGGGGCTACACCTTC.